The subject of this entry is one T cell receptor (beta chain). The antigen it binds to is not known. Nothing much larger sits one base from this clone, and base qualities are not available. This sample was included in a study of T cell repertoires in ileal Crohn's disease (dated by TCRdb to the late 2010s). General notes on the study: The median duration of disease was 7.9 years, and at the time of surgery approximately 34% of patients were active smokers. Surgery was performed for a complication in all patients, with stricturing disease in about 60% and penetrating disease in roughly 39%. Postoperative therapy was given to about half of the patients, with thiopurines administered to more than 10 patients and anti-TNF agents administered to 20 or so patients. TCR repertoire analysis was performed in around 60 Crohn's disease patients drawn from a prospective multicentre cohort. Running in parallel with the study was a multicentre cohort set up to find predictors of early endoscopic recurrence following ileocolonic resection. A Rutgeerts score higher than i0 was the definition used for endoscopic postoperative recurrence. The study sequenced roughly 170 mucosal samples from 57 patients, taken at several locations on the surgical specimen and at postoperative endoscopy.

The investigation overall reported the following: Compared with CD4 T cells, sorted CD8 T cells contained more high-frequency clones, which suggests that the mucosal expansions were mostly CD8. Patients who were active smokers at surgery had a significantly higher proportion of clonal expansions than non-smokers (25.9% vs 17.9%, p=0.02). Higher high-frequency clone percentages at surgery were associated with endoscopic recurrence; all patients with clonality above 26.8% (18/57) had recurrence. Mucosal CD4 and CD8 T cells were sorted and sequenced only in a subgroup of patients, the size of which was not stated.

Eligible patients were adults with ileal or ileocolonic Crohn's disease who had an indication for ileocolonic resection. Whole ileal mucosal biopsies were stored frozen at -80°C before DNA extraction. Genomic DNA was extracted from frozen whole biopsies using a TRizol-based method and was quantified with a NanoDrop 2000 spectrophotometer. For commercial TCRB immunosequencing, approximately 500 nanograms of biopsy DNA were submitted for each sample. Adaptive Biotechnology amplified the CDR3 regions from genomic DNA with a two-step multiplex PCR designed to control amplification bias. Primers for every V and J gene segment were used in the first PCR, and barcodes and Illumina adapters were added in the second PCR. An Illumina instrument was used to sequence the CDR3 libraries. The authors processed their data as follows. Vendor-provided pipelines were combined with custom analysis of raw data in R/Bioconductor under R version 3.3.0. Clonality, ranging from 0 to 1, was calculated as the inverse of the normalised Shannon entropy of all productive clones. High-frequency clones were defined as the share of the repertoire taken up by the top 100 clones, keeping only clones that passed a 95% confidence test. The Simpson index measured repertoire diversity, and the Morisita-Horn index measured overlap between samples. TCRdb stores this immuneACCESS table with in-frame sequences only. Part of the clones is absent; in the studies checked, under half of the shortfall reflects unresolved V genes, and no reason is known for the rest. Clone size and V and J calls were adopted from that table, with D and trimming inferred from the DNA. The sample table shows roughly 15,000 clones, and around four fifths are seen once. The ten largest clones take up 10% to 13% of the sample.

From the germline V gene, CDR1 is KGHSH and CDR2 is LQKENI. The germline ends are 16 bases apart after V is trimmed by 1 base and J by 6 bases. From the cysteine through the phenylalanine, the CDR3 covers 16 amino acids. The retained sequence is limited to the CDR3, 48 bases, with the frame set at the first base. This receptor chain uses TRBV18 and TRBJ2-1; the D gene is possibly TRBD2, with 6 bases matching. Source material: ileal tissue. The source is an adult with Crohn's disease. The CDR3 amino acid sequence is: CASSPRVSGMRNEQFF. The DNA sequence is as follows: TGTGCCAGCTCACCACGAGTTAGCGGAATGCGCAATGAGCAGTTCTTC.